The T cell receptor beta chain under discussion was sequenced for a study of regulatory T cells in long-lasting Graves disease. CDR1 and CDR2 from the germline V gene are MGHRA and YSYEKL. The V gene end was trimmed by 2 bases and the J gene end by 2 bases; junction bases not matched to a gene: 5. CDR3 size: 15 residues. Time point described: newly diagnosed GD, antithyroid drugs for less than 3 months. PBMCs were the source of the RNA used for TCR sequencing. Arm-PCR of CDR3 regions and iRepertoire HTBI primers were used to build TCR beta libraries. TCRdb reanalysed the multiplex PCR reads using MiXCR and keeps one entry per CDR3 protein. This table holds 400,000 to 550,000 distinct CDR3 sequences, 15% found once. This same sample was also taken into another study, of T cells in Graves' hyperthyroidism and ophthalmopathy.

The chain combines TRBV4-1 with TRBJ1-2; 7 nucleotides line up with TRBD1. The sequence was collected from a woman in her 30s with Graves disease. The specimen was peripheral blood mononuclear cells (PBMCs), collected at new diagnosis, from a patient treated with antithyroid drugs. CDR3 sequence (DNA): TGCGCCAGCAGCCAACCTGAGACAGGGAACTATGGCTACACCTTC. Protein: CASSQPETGNYGYTF.